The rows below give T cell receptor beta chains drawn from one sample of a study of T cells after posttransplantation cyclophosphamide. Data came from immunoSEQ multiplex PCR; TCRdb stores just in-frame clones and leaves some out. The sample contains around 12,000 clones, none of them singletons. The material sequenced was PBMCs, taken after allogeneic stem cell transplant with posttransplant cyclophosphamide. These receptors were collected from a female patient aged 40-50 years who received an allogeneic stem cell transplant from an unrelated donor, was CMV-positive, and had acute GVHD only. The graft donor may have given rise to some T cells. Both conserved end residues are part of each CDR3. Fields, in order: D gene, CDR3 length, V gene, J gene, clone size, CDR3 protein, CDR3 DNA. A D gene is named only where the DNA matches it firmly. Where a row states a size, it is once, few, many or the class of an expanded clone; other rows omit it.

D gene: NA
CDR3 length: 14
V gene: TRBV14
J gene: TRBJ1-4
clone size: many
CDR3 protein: CASSQVQGGKKLFF
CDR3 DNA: TGTGCCAGCAGCCAAGTCCAGGGTGGAAAAAAACTGTTTTTT

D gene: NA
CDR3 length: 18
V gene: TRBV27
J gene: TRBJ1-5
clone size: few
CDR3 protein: CASSLSMGQGRGNQPQHF
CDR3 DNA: TGTGCCAGCAGTTTATCGATGGGGCAGGGGAGAGGGAATCAGCCCCAGCATTTT

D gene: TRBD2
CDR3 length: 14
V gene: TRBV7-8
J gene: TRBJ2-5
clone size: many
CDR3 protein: CASSLGASGETQYF
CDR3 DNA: TGTGCCAGCAGCTTAGGGGCTAGCGGGGAGACCCAGTACTTC

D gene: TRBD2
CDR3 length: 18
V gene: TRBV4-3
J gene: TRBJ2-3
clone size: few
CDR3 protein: CASSQDLLLAGGRDTQYF
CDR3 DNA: TGCGCCAGCAGCCAAGATCTGTTACTAGCGGGGGGGCGAGATACGCAGTATTTT

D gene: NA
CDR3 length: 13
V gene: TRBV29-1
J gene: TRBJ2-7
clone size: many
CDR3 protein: CSVEGQIPYEQYF
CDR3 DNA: TGCAGCGTTGAAGGGCAGATACCCTACGAGCAGTACTTC

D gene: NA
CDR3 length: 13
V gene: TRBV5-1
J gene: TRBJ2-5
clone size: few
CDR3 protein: CASSLDDARTQYF
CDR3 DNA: TGCGCCAGCAGCTTGGATGATGCGAGGACCCAGTACTTC

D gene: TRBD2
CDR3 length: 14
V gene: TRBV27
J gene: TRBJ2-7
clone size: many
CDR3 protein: CASSLGLAPYEQYF
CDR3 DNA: TGTGCCAGCAGTCTGGGACTAGCGCCTTACGAGCAGTACTTC

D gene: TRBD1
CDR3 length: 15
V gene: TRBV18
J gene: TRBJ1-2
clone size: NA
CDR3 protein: CASSPTGARSYGYTF
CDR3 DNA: TGTGCCAGCTCACCAACAGGGGCGCGAAGCTATGGCTACACCTTC

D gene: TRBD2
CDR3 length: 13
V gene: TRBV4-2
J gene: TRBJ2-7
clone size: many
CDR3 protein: CASSQTLSGSLYF
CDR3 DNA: TGTGCCAGCAGCCAAACCCTTAGCGGGAGTCTGTACTTC

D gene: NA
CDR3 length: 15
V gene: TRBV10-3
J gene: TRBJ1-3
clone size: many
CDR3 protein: CAISPGSPSGNTIYF
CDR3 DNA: TGTGCCATCAGCCCCGGGAGCCCTTCTGGAAACACCATATATTTT

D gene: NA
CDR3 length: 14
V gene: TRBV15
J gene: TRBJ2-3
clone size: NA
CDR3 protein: CATALAAGADTQYF
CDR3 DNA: TGTGCCACCGCTCTTGCGGCGGGGGCGGATACGCAGTATTTT

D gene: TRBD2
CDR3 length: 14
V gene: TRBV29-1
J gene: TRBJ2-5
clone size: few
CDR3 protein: CSARRGGGQETQYF
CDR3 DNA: TGCAGCGCCCGAAGGGGCGGGGGGCAAGAGACCCAGTACTTC

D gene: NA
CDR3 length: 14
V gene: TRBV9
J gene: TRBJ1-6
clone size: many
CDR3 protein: CASSVSGLDSPLHF
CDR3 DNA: TGTGCCAGCAGCGTATCCGGGTTGGATTCACCCCTCCACTTT

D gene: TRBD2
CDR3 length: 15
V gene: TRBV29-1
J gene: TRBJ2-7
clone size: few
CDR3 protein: CSVAGGLADQYEQYF
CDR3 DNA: TGCAGCGTTGCCGGAGGACTAGCGGACCAATACGAGCAGTACTTC

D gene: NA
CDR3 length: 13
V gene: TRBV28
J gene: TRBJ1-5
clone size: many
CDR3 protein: CASSPGDSQPQHF
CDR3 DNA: TGTGCCAGCAGTCCCGGGGATTCCCAGCCCCAGCATTTT

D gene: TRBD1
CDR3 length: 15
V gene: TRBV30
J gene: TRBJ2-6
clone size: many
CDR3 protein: CAWRSTGAGANVLTF
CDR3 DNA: TGTGCCTGGAGGTCGACAGGGGCTGGGGCCAACGTCCTGACTTTC

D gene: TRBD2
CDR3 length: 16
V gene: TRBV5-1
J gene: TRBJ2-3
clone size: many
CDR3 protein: CASSLGASGSTDTQYF
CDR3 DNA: TGCGCCAGCAGCTTGGGGGCTAGCGGCAGCACAGATACGCAGTATTTT

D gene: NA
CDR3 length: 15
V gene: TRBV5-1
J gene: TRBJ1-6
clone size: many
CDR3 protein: CASSWGGRGNSPLHF
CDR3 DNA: TGCGCCAGCAGCTGGGGGGGCAGGGGTAATTCACCCCTCCACTTT

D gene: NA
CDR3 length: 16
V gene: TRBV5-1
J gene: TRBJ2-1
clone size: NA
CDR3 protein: CASSSLQASSYNEQFF
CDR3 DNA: TGCGCCAGCAGTTCCCTCCAGGCCAGCTCCTACAATGAGCAGTTCTTC

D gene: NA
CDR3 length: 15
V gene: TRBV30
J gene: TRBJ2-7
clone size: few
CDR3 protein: CAWSVDSGVSYEQYF
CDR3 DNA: TGTGCCTGGAGTGTAGATTCGGGGGTCTCCTACGAGCAGTACTTC

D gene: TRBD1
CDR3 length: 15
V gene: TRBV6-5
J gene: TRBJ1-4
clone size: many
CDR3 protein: CASSPTGQGGEKLFF
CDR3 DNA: TGTGCCAGCAGCCCCACGGGACAGGGCGGAGAAAAACTGTTTTTT

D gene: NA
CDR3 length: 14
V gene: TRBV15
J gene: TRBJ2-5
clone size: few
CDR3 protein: CATSRGRSGETQYF
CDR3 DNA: TGTGCCACCAGCAGAGGGAGGTCTGGAGAGACCCAGTACTTC

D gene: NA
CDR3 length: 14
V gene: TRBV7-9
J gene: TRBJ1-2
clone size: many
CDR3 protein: CASSPPIGGHGYTF
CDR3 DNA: TGTGCCAGCAGCCCCCCAATCGGGGGACATGGCTACACCTTC

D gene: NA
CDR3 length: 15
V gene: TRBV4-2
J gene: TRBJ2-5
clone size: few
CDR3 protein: CASSQDVADQETQYF
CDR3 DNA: TGTGCCAGCAGCCAAGATGTGGCGGACCAAGAGACCCAGTACTTC

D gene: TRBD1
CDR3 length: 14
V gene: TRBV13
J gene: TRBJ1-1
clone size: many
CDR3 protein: CASGQGGEGTEAFF
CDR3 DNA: TGTGCCAGTGGACAGGGTGGAGAGGGCACTGAAGCTTTCTTT

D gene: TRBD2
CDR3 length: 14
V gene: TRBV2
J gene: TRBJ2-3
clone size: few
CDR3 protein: CASAAGFSTDTQYF
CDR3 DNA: TGTGCCAGCGCAGCGGGGTTTAGCACAGATACGCAGTATTTT

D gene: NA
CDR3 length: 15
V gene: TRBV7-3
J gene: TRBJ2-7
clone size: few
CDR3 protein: CASSLGQGGSYEQYF
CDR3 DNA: TGTGCCAGCAGCTTGGGGCAGGGGGGCTCCTACGAGCAGTACTTC

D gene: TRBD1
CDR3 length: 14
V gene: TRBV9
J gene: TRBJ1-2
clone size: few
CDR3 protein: CASSLRGRGDGYTF
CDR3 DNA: TGTGCCAGCAGCCTTAGGGGCAGGGGGGATGGCTACACCTTC

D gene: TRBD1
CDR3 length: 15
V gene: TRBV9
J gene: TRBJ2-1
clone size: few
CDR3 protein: CASSVRDRGLNEQFF
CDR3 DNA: TGTGCCAGCAGCGTACGGGACAGGGGGCTCAATGAGCAGTTCTTC

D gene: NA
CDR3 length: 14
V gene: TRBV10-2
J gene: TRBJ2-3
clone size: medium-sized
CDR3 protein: CASSEGPGADTQYF
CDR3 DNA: TGCGCCAGCAGTGAAGGCCCAGGGGCGGATACGCAGTATTTT

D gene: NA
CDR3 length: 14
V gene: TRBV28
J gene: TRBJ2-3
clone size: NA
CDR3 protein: CASSLGTGADTQYF
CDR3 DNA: TGTGCCAGCAGTTTAGGGACGGGAGCAGATACGCAGTATTTT

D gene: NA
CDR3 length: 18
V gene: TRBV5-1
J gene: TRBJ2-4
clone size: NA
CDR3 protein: CASSLAVSTLRQMDIQYF
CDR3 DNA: TGCGCCAGCAGCTTGGCCGTTTCCACCTTGAGACAGATGGACATTCAGTACTTC

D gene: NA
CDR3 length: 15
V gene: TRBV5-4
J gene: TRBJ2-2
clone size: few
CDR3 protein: CASSRDSGSTGELFF
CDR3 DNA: TGTGCCAGCAGCCGGGACTCGGGGAGCACTGGGGAGCTGTTTTTT

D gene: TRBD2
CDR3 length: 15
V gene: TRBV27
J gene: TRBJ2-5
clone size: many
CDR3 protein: CASRGTSGNQETQYF
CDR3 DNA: TGTGCCAGCAGAGGGACTAGCGGGAATCAAGAGACCCAGTACTTC

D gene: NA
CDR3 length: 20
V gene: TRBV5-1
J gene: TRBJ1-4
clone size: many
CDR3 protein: CASSLAPSQASSPTNEKLFF
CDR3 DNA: TGCGCCAGCAGCTTGGCCCCGTCGCAGGCATCCTCCCCAACTAATGAAAAACTGTTTTTT

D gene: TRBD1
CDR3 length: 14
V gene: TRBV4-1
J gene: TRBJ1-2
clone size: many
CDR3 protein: CASSQQRTGNGYTF
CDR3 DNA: TGCGCCAGCAGCCAACAAAGGACAGGGAATGGCTACACCTTC

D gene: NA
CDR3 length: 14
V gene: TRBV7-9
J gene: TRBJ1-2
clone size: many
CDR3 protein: CASSLGSQGDGYTF
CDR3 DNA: TGTGCCAGCAGCTTAGGGTCGCAAGGGGATGGCTACACCTTC

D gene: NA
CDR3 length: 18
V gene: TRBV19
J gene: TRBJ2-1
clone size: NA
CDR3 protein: CASSSTGPEAVIYNEQFF
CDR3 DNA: TGTGCCAGTAGCTCCACAGGGCCCGAAGCGGTTATCTACAATGAGCAGTTCTTC

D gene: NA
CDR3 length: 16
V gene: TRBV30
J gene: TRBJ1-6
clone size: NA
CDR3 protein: CAWNQVAGLNNSPLHF
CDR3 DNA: TGTGCCTGGAATCAGGTGGCGGGTCTTAATAATTCACCCCTCCACTTT

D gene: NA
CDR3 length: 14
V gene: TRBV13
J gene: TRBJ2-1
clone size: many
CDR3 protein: CASSLERDYNEQFF
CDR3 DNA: TGTGCCAGCAGCTTAGAGAGGGACTACAATGAGCAGTTCTTC